Sequencing of this T cell receptor beta chain was carried out in a study of shared clonotypes between healthy human individuals. This clone was counted a few times. The repertoire was sequenced with immunoSEQ multiplex PCR; TCRdb's copy has only in-frame clones and lacks some. The sample lists more than 150,000 clones, about 93% occurring once. The germline V and J ends were trimmed by 1 base and 0 bases, with 7 bases remaining between them. Germline lookup yields CDR1 ENHRY and CDR2 SYGVKD. The CDR3 consists of 14 residues. The source is a woman aged 25 to 39 in good health. The chain carries TRBV10-3 and TRBJ2-7; D call uncertain. The specimen sequenced was naive CD4+ T cells sorted from blood. Described subset: CD45RA+ positively selected. The CDR3 here is CAISEWAASYEQYF. The CDR3, as DNA: TGTGCCATCAGTGAGTGGGCTGCCTCCTACGAGCAGTACTTC.